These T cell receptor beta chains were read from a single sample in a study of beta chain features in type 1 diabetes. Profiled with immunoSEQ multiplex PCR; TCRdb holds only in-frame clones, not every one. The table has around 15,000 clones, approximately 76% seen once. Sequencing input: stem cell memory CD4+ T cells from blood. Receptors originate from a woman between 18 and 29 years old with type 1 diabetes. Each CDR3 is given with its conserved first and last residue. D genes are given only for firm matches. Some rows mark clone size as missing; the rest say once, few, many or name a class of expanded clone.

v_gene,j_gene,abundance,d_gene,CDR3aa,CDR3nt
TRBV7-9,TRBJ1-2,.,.,CASSSGQSSNYGYTF,TGTGCCAGCAGCTCCGGACAGAGTTCTAACTATGGCTACACCTTC
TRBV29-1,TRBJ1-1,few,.,CSVVGGGGTEAFF,TGCAGCGTTGTAGGAGGGGGGGGGACTGAAGCTTTCTTT
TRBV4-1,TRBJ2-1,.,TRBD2,CASSLGSGRAYNEQFF,TGCGCCAGCAGCCTGGGGAGCGGGAGGGCATACAATGAGCAGTTCTTC
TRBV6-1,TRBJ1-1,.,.,CASNTDINTEAFF,TGTGCCAGCAACACAGATATTAACACTGAAGCTTTCTTT
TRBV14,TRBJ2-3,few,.,CASSQFADTQYF,TGTGCCAGCAGCCAATTCGCAGATACGCAGTATTTT
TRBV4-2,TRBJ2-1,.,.,CASSQPTRALRNEQFF,TGTGCCAGCAGCCAACCTACTAGGGCCCTGCGGAATGAGCAGTTCTTC
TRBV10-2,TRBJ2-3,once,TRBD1,CASTLGQVTDTQYF,TGCGCCAGCACTCTTGGACAGGTCACAGATACGCAGTATTTT
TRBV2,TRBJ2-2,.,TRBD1,CASSTTGGAGTGELFF,TGTGCCAGCAGTACAACAGGGGGCGCGGGCACCGGGGAGCTGTTTTTT
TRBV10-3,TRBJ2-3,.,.,CAISGKRVNTDTQYF,TGTGCCATCAGTGGGAAGCGGGTAAACACAGATACGCAGTATTTT
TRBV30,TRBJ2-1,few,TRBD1,CAWSRSRGNEQFF,TGTGCCTGGAGTCGGAGCAGGGGGAATGAGCAGTTCTTC
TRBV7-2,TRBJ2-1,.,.,CASSAGLYNEQFF,TGTGCCAGCAGCGCGGGACTCTACAATGAGCAGTTCTTC
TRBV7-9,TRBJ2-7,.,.,CASSSGSF,TGTGCCAGCAGCTCCGGGAGTTTC
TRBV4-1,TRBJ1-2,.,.,CASSQDGGGRYYGYTF,TGCGCCAGCAGCCAAGATGGGGGAGGCCGGTACTATGGCTACACCTTC
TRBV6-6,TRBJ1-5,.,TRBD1,CASSYQGARQPQHF,TGTGCCAGCAGTTACCAGGGGGCAAGGCAGCCCCAGCATTTT
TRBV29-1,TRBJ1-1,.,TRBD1,CSVAMTGGAEAFF,TGCAGCGTCGCTATGACAGGGGGAGCGGAAGCTTTCTTT
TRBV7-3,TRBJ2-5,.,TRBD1,CASSLIQGAGETQYF,TGTGCCAGCAGCTTGATACAGGGGGCTGGAGAGACCCAGTACTTC
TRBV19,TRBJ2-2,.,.,CASSVPSWGVLNTGELFF,TGTGCCAGTAGTGTCCCTAGCTGGGGAGTGTTGAACACCGGGGAGCTGTTTTTT
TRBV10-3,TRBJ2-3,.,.,CAISGGRDTQYF,TGTGCCATCAGTGGGGGGCGAGATACGCAGTATTTT
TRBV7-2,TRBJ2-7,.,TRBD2,CASSLAPSGRGYEQYF,TGTGCCAGCAGCTTAGCCCCTAGCGGGAGAGGGTACGAGCAGTACTTC
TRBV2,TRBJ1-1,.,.,CASSPLNTEAFF,TGTGCCAGCAGTCCGTTGAACACTGAAGCTTTCTTT
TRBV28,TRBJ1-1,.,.,CASSFFRGSFF,TGTGCCAGCAGTTTCTTTAGGGGGTCTTTCTTT
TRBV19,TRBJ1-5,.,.,CASSNRYSNQPQHF,TGTGCCAGTAGTAACAGATATAGCAATCAGCCCCAGCATTTT